This T cell receptor (beta chain) was identified during a study of CD8 T cells in ankylosing spondylitis (dated by TCRdb to the late 2010s). With regard to the full study: T cell receptor beta repertoires were profiled in healthy donors and ankylosing spondylitis patients so that disease-linked TCR variants could be found. The full study cohort comprised 25 ankylosing spondylitis patients and some 110 healthy donors. Peripheral blood was sampled, and synovial fluid was also collected from ankylosing spondylitis patients. The investigation overall reported the following: The disease-linked clones showed a CD8+ phenotype and occurred at relatively low frequencies in peripheral blood. A TCR beta motif of fewer than 10 highly homologous amino acid variants appeared characteristic of blood from ankylosing spondylitis patients. According to the report, matched synovial fluid samples from ankylosing spondylitis patients were significantly enriched for the disease-linked clones. Some of the motif variants had been reported before in the synovial fluid and blood of reactive arthritis patients, a finding that suggests common disease-initiation mechanisms.

A distance of 14 bases separates the germline ends of V and J, which lose 8 bases and 0 bases respectively. The CDR3, cysteine through phenylalanine, is 14 amino acids long. The retained sequence is limited to the CDR3, 42 bases, with the frame set at the first base. CDR1 and CDR2, per the germline V gene, are MDHEN and SYDVKM. Data came from an Illumina HiSeq 2500. Quantitative 5'-RACE with molecular barcodes was used to prepare TCR beta libraries. On the authors' methods: A new computational method, built on a probabilistic model of VDJ rearrangement, was used to identify disease-linked TCR variants. TCRdb itself trimmed the public reads at Q25 with fastp, ran MiXCR and retained productive beta chains. Entries are consolidated by CDR3 protein sequence, retaining the most common genes and DNA. These V and J calls derive from TCRdb rather than the authors' analysis. Here the sample has about 250,000 distinct CDR3 sequences; under 35% occur a single time. Clones ranked in the top ten supply roughly 4% of the sample.

Comment on this clonotype: The antigen this receptor binds is unknown. Base qualities are missing; no much larger clone stands one base away.

The sequence is built from TRBV28 and TRBJ2-7, with TRBD2 tentatively as D gene (7 bases match). The sequencing input was blood, either unsorted or a sorted T cell fraction (not recorded which). This clonotype was obtained from a male donor with ankylosing spondylitis or in good health (not recorded which). The CDR3 protein is CASVGGGGSYEQYF. The bases are TGTGCCAGCGTGGGGGGAGGGGGCTCCTACGAGCAGTACTTC. Joined to the reference TRBV28 and TRBJ2-7 proteins, this CDR3 gives the full variable domain: DVKVTQSSRYLVKRTGEKVFLECVQDMDHENMFWYRQDPGLGLRLIYFSYDVKMKEKGDIPEGYSVSREKKERFSLILESASTNQTSMYLCASVGGGGSYEQYFGPGTRLTVT.